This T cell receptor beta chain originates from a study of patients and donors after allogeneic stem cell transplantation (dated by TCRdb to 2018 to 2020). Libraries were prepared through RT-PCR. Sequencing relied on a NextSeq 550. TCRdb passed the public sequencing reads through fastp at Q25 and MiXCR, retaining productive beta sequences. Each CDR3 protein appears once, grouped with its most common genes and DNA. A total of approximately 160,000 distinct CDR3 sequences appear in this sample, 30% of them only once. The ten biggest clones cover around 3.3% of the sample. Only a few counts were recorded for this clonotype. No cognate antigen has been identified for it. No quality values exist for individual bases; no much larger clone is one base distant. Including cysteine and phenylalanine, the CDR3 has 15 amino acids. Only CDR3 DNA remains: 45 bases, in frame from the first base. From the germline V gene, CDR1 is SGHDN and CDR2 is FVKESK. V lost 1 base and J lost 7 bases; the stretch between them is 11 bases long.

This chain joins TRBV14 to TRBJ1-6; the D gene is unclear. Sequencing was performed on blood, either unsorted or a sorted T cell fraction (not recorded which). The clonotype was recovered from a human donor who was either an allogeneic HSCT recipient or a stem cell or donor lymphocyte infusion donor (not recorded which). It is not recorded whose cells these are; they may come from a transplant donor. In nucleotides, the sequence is TGTGCCAGCAGCCAAGCAATCGGATGGAATTCACCCCTCCACTTT. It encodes CASSQAIGWNSPLHF.